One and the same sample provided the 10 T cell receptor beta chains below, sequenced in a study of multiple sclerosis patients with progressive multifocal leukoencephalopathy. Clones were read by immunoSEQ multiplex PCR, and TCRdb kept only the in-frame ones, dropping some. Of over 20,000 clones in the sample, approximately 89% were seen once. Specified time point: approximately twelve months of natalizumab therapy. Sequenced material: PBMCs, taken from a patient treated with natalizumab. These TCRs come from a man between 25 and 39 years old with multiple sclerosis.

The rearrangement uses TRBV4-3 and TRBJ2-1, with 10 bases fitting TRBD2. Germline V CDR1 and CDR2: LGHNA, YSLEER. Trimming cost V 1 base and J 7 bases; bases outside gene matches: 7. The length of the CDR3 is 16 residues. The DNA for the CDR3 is TGCGCCAGCAGCCAAGTAAGCGGGAGGGCTGCAAATGAGCAGTTCTTC. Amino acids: CASSQVSGRAANEQFF.

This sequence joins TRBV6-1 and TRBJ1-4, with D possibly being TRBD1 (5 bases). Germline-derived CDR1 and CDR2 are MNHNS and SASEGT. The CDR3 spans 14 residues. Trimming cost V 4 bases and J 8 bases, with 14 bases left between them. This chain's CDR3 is CASSVWGGEEKLFF. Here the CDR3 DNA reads TGTGCCAGCAGTGTTTGGGGCGGGGAGGAAAAACTGTTTTTT.

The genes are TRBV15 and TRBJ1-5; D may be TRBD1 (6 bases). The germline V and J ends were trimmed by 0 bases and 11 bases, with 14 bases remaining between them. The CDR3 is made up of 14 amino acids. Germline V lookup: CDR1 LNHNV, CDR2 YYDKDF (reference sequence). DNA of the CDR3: TGTGCCACCAGCAGAGATGGGGGCAGGGCGGCCCAGCATTTT. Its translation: CATSRDGGRAAQHF.

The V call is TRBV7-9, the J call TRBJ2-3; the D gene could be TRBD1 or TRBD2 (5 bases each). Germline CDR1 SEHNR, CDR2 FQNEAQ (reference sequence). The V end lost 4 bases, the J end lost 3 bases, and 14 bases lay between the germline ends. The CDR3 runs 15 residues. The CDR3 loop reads CASSWGIGLTDTQYF. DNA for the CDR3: TGTGCCAGCAGCTGGGGGATAGGTCTGACAGATACGCAGTATTTT.

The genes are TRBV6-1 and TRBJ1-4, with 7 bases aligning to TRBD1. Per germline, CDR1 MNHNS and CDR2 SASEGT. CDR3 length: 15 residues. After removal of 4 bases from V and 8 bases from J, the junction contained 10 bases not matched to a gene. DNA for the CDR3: TGTGCCAGCAGTGGTGCCAGGGGGATACTGGAAAAACTGTTTTTT. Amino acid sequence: CASSGARGILEKLFF.

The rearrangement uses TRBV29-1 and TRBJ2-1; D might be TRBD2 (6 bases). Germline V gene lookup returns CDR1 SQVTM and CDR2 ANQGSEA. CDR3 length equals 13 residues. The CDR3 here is CTIDGTGDGEQFF. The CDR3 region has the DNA TGCACCATAGACGGGACTGGAGACGGGGAGCAGTTCTTC.

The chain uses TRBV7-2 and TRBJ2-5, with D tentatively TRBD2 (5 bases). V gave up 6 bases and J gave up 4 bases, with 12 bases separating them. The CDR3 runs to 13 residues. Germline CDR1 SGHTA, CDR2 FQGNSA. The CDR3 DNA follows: TGTGCCAGCAGAGAGAGGGCTCGAGAGACCCAGTACTTC. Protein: CASRERARETQYF.

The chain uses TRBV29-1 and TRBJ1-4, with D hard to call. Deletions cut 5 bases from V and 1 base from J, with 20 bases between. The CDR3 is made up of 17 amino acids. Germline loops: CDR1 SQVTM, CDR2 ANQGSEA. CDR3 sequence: CSVIRTGTLVTNEKLFF. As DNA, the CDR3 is TGCAGCGTTATCCGAACGGGCACCCTCGTAACTAATGAAAAACTGTTTTTT.

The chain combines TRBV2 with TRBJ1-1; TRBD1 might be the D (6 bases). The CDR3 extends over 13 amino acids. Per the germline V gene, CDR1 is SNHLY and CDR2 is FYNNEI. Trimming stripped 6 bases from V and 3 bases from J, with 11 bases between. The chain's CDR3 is CASRQGWYTEAFF. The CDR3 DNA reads TGTGCCAGCAGACAGGGATGGTACACTGAAGCTTTCTTT.

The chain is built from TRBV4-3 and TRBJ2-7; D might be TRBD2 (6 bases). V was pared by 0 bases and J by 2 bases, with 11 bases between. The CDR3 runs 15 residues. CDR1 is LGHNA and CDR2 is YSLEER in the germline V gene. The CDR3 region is CASSQEFRLAYEQYF. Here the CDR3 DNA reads TGCGCCAGCAGCCAAGAGTTCCGACTAGCCTACGAGCAGTACTTC.